These 26 T cell receptor beta chains originate from one sample sequenced in a study of cytomegalovirus exposure and HLA in healthy donors. The repertoire was sequenced with immunoSEQ multiplex PCR; TCRdb's copy has only in-frame clones and lacks some. Of 110,000 to 150,000 clones in the sample, roughly 81% were seen once. The sample consisted of PBMCs. Receptors were obtained from a woman between 25 and 40 years old in good health and CMV-seronegative.

The chain combines TRBV9 with TRBJ1-3; TRBD1 matches at 7 bases. Germline CDR1 SGDLS, CDR2 YYNGEE. This CDR3 spans 14 amino acids. The trim removed 5 bases at V and 2 bases at J, leaving 4 bases unmatched. The CDR3 loop reads CASSADRAGNTIYF. The CDR3, as DNA: TGTGCCAGCAGTGCTGACAGGGCTGGAAACACCATATATTTT.

This clone was seen only a few times. The gene calls are TRBV5-1 and TRBJ1-2, with D maybe TRBD1 (6 bases). The CDR3 is 14 amino acids. The germline gives CDR1 SGHRS, CDR2 YFSETQ. Trimming shortened V by 2 bases and J by 6 bases, and 14 bases separated the two germline ends. The CDR3 DNA reads TGCGCCAGCAGCTTAGCAGGGGATCCCCATGGCTACACCTTC. It is translated as CASSLAGDPHGYTF.

The chain combines TRBV2 with TRBJ1-2; D unclear. Germline-derived CDR1 and CDR2 are SNHLY and FYNNEI. With 4 bases removed from V and 2 bases from J, the gap between germline ends came to 8 bases. This CDR3 region has 13 residues. CDR3 DNA: TGTGCCAGCAGTGCCGACTTGAACTATGGCTACACCTTC. Protein sequence: CASSADLNYGYTF.

This chain connects TRBV7-6 to TRBJ2-2; the D gene is possibly TRBD1 (5 bases). V gave up 5 bases and J gave up 1 base, with 8 bases separating them. CDR1 SGHVS and CDR2 FNYEAQ come from the germline V gene. This CDR3 contains 14 residues. DNA for the CDR3: TGTGCCAGCAGCCAAGACAGGAACACCGGGGAGCTGTTTTTT. It yields the protein CASSQDRNTGELFF.

This clone was counted a single time. The rearrangement joins TRBV29-1 to TRBJ2-3; TRBD1 aligns across 7 bases. The length of the CDR3 is 16 residues. The J segment lost 0 bases and the V segment lost 5 bases, leaving 11 bases of the junction unmatched. Germline V gives CDR1 SQVTM, CDR2 ANQGSEA. In DNA form, the CDR3 reads TGCAGCGTTAAAGGGGGCACGGGCGTTAGCACAGATACGCAGTATTTT. It is translated as CSVKGGTGVSTDTQYF.

The chain links TRBV13 to TRBJ1-1, with D hard to call. The CDR3 is 13 amino acids. Germline V CDR1 and CDR2: PRHDT, FYEKMQ (reference sequence). Trimming left V 2 bases short and J 4 bases short, with 8 bases between. The CDR3 region is CASSLYRGTEAFF. The DNA of the CDR3 is TGTGCCAGCAGCTTATACCGGGGCACTGAAGCTTTCTTT. The full variable domain, rest sourced from reference TRBV13 and TRBJ1-1, is AAGVIQSPRHLIKEKRETATLKCYPIPRHDTVYWYQQGPGQDPQFLISFYEKMQSDKGSIPDRFSAQQFSDYHSELNMSSLELGDSALYFCASSLYRGTEAFFGQGTRLTVV.

This clone has more than one count but fewer than ten. The genes are TRBV10-1 and TRBJ1-5, with D perhaps matching TRBD1 (6 bases). The CDR3 has 17 residues. V shed 2 bases and J shed 0 bases, with 14 bases lying between them. Per the germline V gene, CDR1 is WNHNN and CDR2 is SYGVQD (reference sequence). The CDR3 region has the DNA TGCGCCAGCAGTGAGAGGGGGACACCGGTTAGCAATCAGCCCCAGCATTTT. This translates into CASSERGTPVSNQPQHF.

This clone is a singleton in its sample. The rearrangement joins TRBV5-5 to TRBJ2-7, with 7 bases aligning to TRBD2. Germline assignment: CDR1 SGHKS and CDR2 YYEKEE (reference sequence). The CDR3 sequence is 15 residues long. V shed 4 bases and J 0 bases; nucleotides not matched to a gene: 7. This CDR3 is CASSNGGKPSYEQYF. Written as DNA, the CDR3 is TGTGCCAGCAGCAACGGGGGGAAACCCTCCTACGAGCAGTACTTC.

The chain couples TRBV7-9 to TRBJ1-1; 8 bases fit TRBD1. The CDR3 runs to 19 residues. The V gene's germline CDR1 is SEHNR and CDR2 FQNEAQ (reference sequence). V lost 3 bases and J lost 2; bases outside the gene matches: 17. The CDR3 is CASSFPLTTQGAPNTEAFF. The CDR3 nucleotides are TGTGCCAGCAGCTTCCCCCTCACGACTCAGGGGGCGCCTAACACTGAAGCTTTCTTT.

This chain uses TRBV19 with TRBJ1-5; D is possibly TRBD1 (6 bases). The CDR3 has 14 amino acids. Germline loops: CDR1 LNHDA, CDR2 SQIVND (reference sequence). Trimming removed 4 bases at V and 2 bases at J, with 9 bases between. DNA for the CDR3: TGTGCCAGTAGTACCACAGGGCGCAATCAGCCCCAGCATTTT. This translates into CASSTTGRNQPQHF.

This clone has just one count. This chain connects TRBV4-2 to TRBJ2-1, with TRBD1 matching over 8 bases. V trimming: 4 bases; J trimming: 5 bases; junction bases outside the gene matches: 10. This CDR3 contains 16 residues. Germline V lookup: CDR1 LGHNA, CDR2 YNFKEQ. CDR3 sequence reads: CASSLIFGQGNNEQFF. CDR3 sequence (DNA): TGTGCCAGCAGCCTGATCTTTGGACAGGGAAACAATGAGCAGTTCTTC.

This clone appeared a few times. The same CDR3 arises from other DNA sequences in this sample as well. The V and J genes are TRBV11-3 and TRBJ2-2; no clear D. CDR1 and CDR2 from the germline V gene are SGHNT and YENEEA. With 5 bases removed from V and 1 base from J, the gap between germline ends came to 2 bases. The CDR3 contains 12 residues. The CDR3 DNA reads as TGTGCCAGCAGCCAGAACACCGGGGAGCTGTTTTTT. Translated: CASSQNTGELFF.

The chain combines TRBV9 with TRBJ2-3, with a tentative D call TRBD2 (7 bases). The CDR3 spans 15 residues. Germline lookup yields CDR1 SGDLS and CDR2 YYNGEE. Trimming left V 3 bases short and J 0 bases short, with 11 bases between. CDR3: CASSGTAGSTDTQYF. DNA of the CDR3: TGTGCCAGCAGCGGGACAGCGGGGAGCACAGATACGCAGTATTTT.

This sequence joins TRBV19 and TRBJ1-1, with D hard to call. The germline V gene has CDR1 LNHDA and CDR2 SQIVND (reference sequence). Between the trimmed V and J ends, which lost 3 bases and 7 bases, there was a span of 12 bases. The CDR3 consists of 13 residues. CDR3 region: CASSIMGRGEAFF. In nucleotides, the CDR3 is TGTGCCAGTAGTATCATGGGTCGGGGTGAAGCTTTCTTT.

The J gene is TRBJ1-3, the V gene TRBV5-8; unclear D gene. The CDR3 contains 12 residues. With 3 bases removed from V and 6 bases from J, the gap between germline ends came to 7 bases. CDR1 is SGHTS, CDR2 YDEGEE, per germline. This CDR3 reads CASSWSLNTIYF. The CDR3 DNA reads as TGTGCCAGCAGCTGGAGTTTAAACACCATATATTTT.

CDR3 region: CASSFLTEQMDYGYTF. CDR3 bases: TGTGCCAGCAGCTTCCTCACGGAGCAAATGGACTATGGCTACACCTTC. The J gene is TRBJ1-2, the V gene TRBV7-8; D is uncertain. This CDR3 is 16 amino acids long. The germline V and J ends were trimmed by 3 bases and 3 bases, with 17 bases remaining between them. CDR1 and CDR2 (germline): SGHVS, FQNEAQ.

With respect to this clone: The sample has other DNA sequences that encode this CDR3 too. This chain connects TRBV6-5 to TRBJ1-5; 10 bases are a match to TRBD1. Germline V CDR1 and CDR2: MNHEY, SVGAGI. J gave up 5 bases and V 2 bases, and 0 bases lay outside the gene matches. The CDR3 covers 14 residues. The CDR3 is CASSYGTGDQPQHF. CDR3 sequence (DNA): TGTGCCAGCAGTTACGGGACAGGGGATCAGCCCCAGCATTTT.

This chain uses TRBV5-6 with TRBJ2-3; 9 bases match TRBD2. V lost 1 base and J lost 1; bases outside the gene matches: 10. CDR3 length equals 18 residues. Germline V lookup: CDR1 SGHDT, CDR2 YYEEEE. The chain's CDR3 is CASSLWRGGLLRTDTQYF. For the CDR3, the DNA is TGTGCCAGCAGCTTGTGGCGGGGGGGCCTACTTCGCACAGATACGCAGTATTTT.

With respect to this clone: It is likely a read error, because the conserved phenylalanine at the end of the CDR3 is missing. The limits of the CDR3 on the DNA are not certain, so only TCRdb's listed CDR3 is given. V is TRBV5-6 and J is TRBJ1-1. Germline V gene sequence: CDR1 SGHDT, CDR2 YYEEEE. Counting both end residues, the CDR3 totals 15 amino acids. CDR3 sequence reads: CASSLGSSAGTALDC.

V usage is TRBV5-1 and J usage is TRBJ2-2; the D gene is possibly TRBD2 (5 bases). V gave up 1 base and J gave up 0 bases, with 10 bases separating them. This CDR3 is built from 16 residues. Germline V gene lookup returns CDR1 SGHRS and CDR2 YFSETQ. CDR3 region: CASSLRSGANTGELFF. As DNA, the CDR3 is TGCGCCAGCAGCTTGAGGAGCGGAGCGAACACCGGGGAGCTGTTTTTT.

This clone appeared a single time. This chain connects TRBV10-3 to TRBJ1-3; TRBD1 might be the D (6 bases). Trimming shortened V by 6 bases and J by 4 bases, and 13 bases separated the two germline ends. This CDR3 contains 14 residues. Germline CDR1 is ENHRY and CDR2 is SYGVKD. CDR3 amino acids: CAIRGTSSGNTIYF. CDR3 sequence (DNA): TGTGCCATCAGGGGGACATCATCCGGAAACACCATATATTTT.

CDR3 in DNA: TGTGCCAGCAGCTTTTCGACAGGGTATTATGGCTACACCTTC. Amino acids: CASSFSTGYYGYTF. The rearrangement links TRBV7-9 to TRBJ1-2, with 7 bases that match TRBD1. Germline CDR1 is SEHNR and CDR2 is FQNEAQ (reference sequence). V lost 3 bases and J lost 5; bases outside the gene matches: 6. The CDR3 extends over 14 amino acids.

The sample holds one count of this clone. The chain is built from TRBV27 and TRBJ2-3; 7 bases agree with TRBD2. Germline assignment: CDR1 MNHEY and CDR2 SMNVEV (reference sequence). With 6 bases clipped from V and 6 bases from J, the junction kept 6 bases outside the gene matches. The length of the CDR3 is 13 residues. CDR3 protein: CASSPMRGDTQYF. CDR3 nucleotide sequence: TGTGCCAGCAGCCCAATGCGGGGGGATACGCAGTATTTT.

This chain uses TRBV5-1 with TRBJ1-2, with 8 bases that match TRBD1. The length of the CDR3 is 15 residues. Unmatched junction bases numbered 11, after V lost 4 bases and J lost 6 bases. Germline V lookup: CDR1 SGHRS, CDR2 YFSETQ. The CDR3 spells CASSQGTGRGNGYTF. In DNA, the CDR3 is TGCGCCAGCAGCCAAGGGACAGGCCGGGGGAATGGCTACACCTTC.

CDR3 DNA sequence: TGTGCCAGCTCAAAACAGTTTAATGAAAAACTGTTTTTT. This codes for CASSKQFNEKLFF. The chain joins TRBV18 to TRBJ1-4; D uncertain. This CDR3 spans 13 amino acids. V lost 5 bases to trimming and J lost 4 bases, with 8 bases between them. Looked up from germline, CDR1 is KGHSH and CDR2 is LQKENI.

The chain links TRBV2 to TRBJ1-6, with no clear D. The CDR3 spans 15 residues. Germline lookup yields CDR1 SNHLY and CDR2 FYNNEI. Trimming removed 6 bases from V and 4 bases from J, with 13 bases in between. This CDR3 is CASRDVRGYNSPLHF. For the CDR3, the DNA is TGTGCCAGCAGAGACGTTCGGGGTTATAATTCACCCCTCCACTTT.